This record looks at one TCR beta chain sequence and its context. The data stem from a study of blood T cell repertoires in COVID-19. Germline V gene sequence: CDR1 SGHRS, CDR2 YFSETQ. This CDR3 has 15 amino acids. The J segment lost 3 bases and the V segment lost 4 bases, leaving 4 bases of the junction unmatched. Only in-frame clones appear in the TCRdb table, and some are missing; sequencing was by immunoSEQ multiplex PCR. The sample carries roughly 350,000 clones, 90% to 95% recorded once. This sequence was found in a woman aged 18-29 years who had recovered from COVID-19. The chain is built from TRBV5-1 and TRBJ2-1; 10 bases line up with TRBD2. The sequencing input was peripheral blood. This CDR3 reads CASSPGLASYNEQFF. In DNA form, the CDR3 reads TGCGCCAGCAGCCCGGGACTAGCGAGCTACAATGAGCAGTTCTTC.